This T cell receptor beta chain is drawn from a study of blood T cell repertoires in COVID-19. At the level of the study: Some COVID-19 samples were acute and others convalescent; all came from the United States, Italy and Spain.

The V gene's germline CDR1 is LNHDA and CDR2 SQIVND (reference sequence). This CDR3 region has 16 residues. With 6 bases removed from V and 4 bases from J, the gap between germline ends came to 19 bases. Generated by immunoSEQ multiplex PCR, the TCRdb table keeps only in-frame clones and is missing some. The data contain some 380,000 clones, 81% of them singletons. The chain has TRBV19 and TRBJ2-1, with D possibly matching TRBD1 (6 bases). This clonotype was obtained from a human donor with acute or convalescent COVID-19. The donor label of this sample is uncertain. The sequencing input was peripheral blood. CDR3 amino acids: CASRLRATGLYNEQFF. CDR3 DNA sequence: TGTGCCAGTAGGCTTAGAGCTACAGGGCTTTACAATGAGCAGTTCTTC. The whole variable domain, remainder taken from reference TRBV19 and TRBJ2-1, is DGGITQSPKYLFRKEGQNVTLSCEQNLNHDAMYWYRQDPGQGLRLIYYSQIVNDFQKGDIAEGYSVSREKKESFPLTVTSAQKNPTAFYLCASRLRATGLYNEQFFGPGTRLTVL.